This TCR beta chain was identified in a study of cytomegalovirus exposure and HLA in healthy donors. Study-wide results and limits: In a later analysis, approximately 15,000 TCR beta sequences were associated with HLA alleles at 0.05 false discovery rate. With later analysis, a missense DCLRE1C variant became linked to TCR beta V- and J-gene trimming. In vitro, three CMV-associated chains proved specific for CMV antigens.

The CDR3 consists of 16 residues. With V trimmed by 0 bases and J by 5 bases, 7 bases remained unmatched. Germline CDR1 and CDR2: MGHDK and SYGVNS. Primers: 60 Vbeta forward and 13 Jbeta reverse. Sequenced by immunoSEQ multiplex PCR; TCRdb stores in-frame clones only, minus some. The table lists under 150,000 clones, 75% to 85% of them singletons. Everyone who donated was a healthy bone marrow donor. Only one count was recorded for this clone. Antigen unknown. Sequences were obtained from PBMCs. This sequence joins TRBV25-1 and TRBJ2-5; 9 bases fit TRBD1. The sequence was collected from a woman aged 40 to 50 in good health and CMV-seronegative. In DNA form, the CDR3 reads TGTGCCAGCAGTGAATATGCGGGACAGGGCGGGGAGACCCAGTACTTC. It specifies CASSEYAGQGGETQYF.